This T cell receptor beta chain was observed in a study of CD8 T cells in ankylosing spondylitis. Comment on this clonotype: Its antigen remains unidentified.

Each CDR3 protein gets one entry after TCRdb re-called the 5' RACE reads with MiXCR. Among about 130,000 distinct CDR3 sequences listed, around 8.5% were seen once. Germline V gives CDR1 DFQATT, CDR2 SNEGSKA (reference sequence). The CDR3 has 13 amino acids. The V end lost 3 bases, the J end lost 8 bases, and 14 bases lay between the germline ends. Points from the study as a whole: Among TCR beta sequences, a motif of fewer than 10 highly homologous variants appeared characteristic of ankylosing spondylitis blood. Both synovial fluid and blood in reactive arthritis had previously been reported to carry some motif variants. Matched synovial fluid from ankylosing spondylitis patients was reported to be enriched for disease-linked clones.

This TCR was sampled from a male donor with ankylosing spondylitis or in good health (not recorded which). V is TRBV20-1 and J is TRBJ2-1, with TRBD2 as a possible D gene (6 bases). Sequenced input: blood, either unsorted or a sorted T cell fraction (not recorded which). CDR3 residues: CSASRTIKDEQFF. The CDR3 DNA reads as TGCAGTGCTAGTAGGACTATAAAGGATGAGCAGTTCTTC.